This T cell receptor beta chain was recovered during a study of T-cell reconstitution after alpha-beta-depleted transplantation in children. About this clonotype: Its antigen is unidentified.

The authors prepared the TCRbeta library with unique molecular identifiers. TCRdb itself ran the PCR reads through MiXCR, one entry per CDR3 protein. The sample lists hundreds of thousands of distinct CDR3 sequences, almost 8% occurring once. Study-level points and caveats: Several hundred graft clones that had expanded were reportedly the source of alpha-beta T cells about two months after transplant. Newly produced T cells mostly provided counts and TCRbeta diversity after one year, as hyperexpanded clones declined.

Looked up from germline, CDR1 is SGHKS and CDR2 is YYEKEE (reference sequence). The CDR3 is 12 amino acids. The V end lost 0 bases, the J end lost 9 bases, and 9 bases lay between the germline ends. V gene TRBV5-5 combines with J gene TRBJ1-1; D gene uncertain. This specimen consisted of peripheral blood, obtained 360 days after TCRalphabeta/CD19-depleted stem cell transplant. This clonotype was obtained from a female patient aged 2-9 years who had a stem cell transplant for Fanconi anemia, so the T cells may come from the graft donor. The CDR3 region is CASSLEGRKAFF. The CDR3 DNA is TGTGCCAGCAGCTTGGAAGGACGGAAAGCTTTCTTT.